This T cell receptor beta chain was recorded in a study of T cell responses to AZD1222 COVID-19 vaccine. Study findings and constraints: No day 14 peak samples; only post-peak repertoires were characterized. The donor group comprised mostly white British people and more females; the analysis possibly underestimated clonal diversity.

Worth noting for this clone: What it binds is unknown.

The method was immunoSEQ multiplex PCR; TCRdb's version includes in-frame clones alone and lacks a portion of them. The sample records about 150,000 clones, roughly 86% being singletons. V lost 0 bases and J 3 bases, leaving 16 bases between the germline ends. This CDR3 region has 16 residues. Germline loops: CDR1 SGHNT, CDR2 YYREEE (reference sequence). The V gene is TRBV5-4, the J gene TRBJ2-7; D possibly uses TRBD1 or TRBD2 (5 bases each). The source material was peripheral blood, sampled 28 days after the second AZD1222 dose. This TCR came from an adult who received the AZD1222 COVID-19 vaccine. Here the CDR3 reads CASSLVGVSLDYEQYF. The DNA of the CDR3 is TGTGCCAGCAGCTTGGTGGGGGTCTCCTTAGACTACGAGCAGTACTTC.